Sequencing of this T cell receptor (beta chain) was carried out in a study of response to subunit inactivated influenza vaccine. There are many counts of this clonotype. Antigen unknown. This CDR3 is 15 amino acids long. V was shortened by 4 bases and J by 6 bases, with 16 bases between the two germline ends. Per the germline V gene, CDR1 is SEHNR and CDR2 is FQNEAQ (reference sequence). Each CDR3 protein is one row after TCRdb ran MiXCR on the RT-PCR reads. This sample carries more than 550,000 distinct CDR3 sequences, 12% of them seen once, and the ten largest clones take roughly 10%. Findings of the study overall: The authors proposed limited new T cell recruitment per seasonal influenza vaccination.

The sample in question was PBMCs from blood, obtained on the day of vaccination. This receptor was obtained from a middle-aged man who received an inactivated influenza vaccine. This rearrangement joins TRBV7-9 to TRBJ2-1; tentatively, D is TRBD1 or TRBD2 (5 bases each). The CDR3 coding sequence is TGTGCCAGCAGCTCTGGGGGTAATCGGGGCAATGAGCAGTTCTTC. Translating gives CASSSGGNRGNEQFF. The full variable domain, in which reference TRBV7-9 and TRBJ2-1 provide the parts outside the CDR3, is DTGVSQNPRHKITKRGQNVTFRCDPISEHNRLYWYRQTLGQGPEFLTYFQNEAQLEKSRLLSDRFSAERPKGSFSTLEIQRTEQGDSAMYLCASSSGGNRGNEQFFGPGTRLTVL.